This T cell receptor (beta chain) was profiled in a study of early T cells in non-severe SARS-CoV-2 infection. Findings of the study overall: In VDJdb matching, anti-spike CD8 responses were favored while private and CD4 specificities went missing.

TCRdb analysed the 5' RACE reads with MiXCR anew, one entry per CDR3 protein. The sample holds about 27,000 distinct CDR3 sequences, roughly 4.1% seen once. This clonotype was seen only a few times. Its target is unknown. The CDR3 is 15 amino acids. V gave up 3 bases and J gave up 2 bases; unmatched junction bases: 7. Germline V gene data show CDR1 as KGHSH and CDR2 as LQKENI. The sequencing input was whole blood. The chain carries TRBV18 and TRBJ2-7; 7 bases line up with TRBD2. This TCR was sampled from an adult who was a healthcare worker with PCR-confirmed SARS-CoV-2 infection or an uninfected control (not recorded which). The CDR3 here is CASSPQTGLPYEQYF. In DNA form, the CDR3 reads TGTGCCAGCTCACCTCAAACGGGACTACCCTACGAGCAGTACTTC.